This is a list of T cell receptor beta chains from one sample in a study of cytomegalovirus exposure and HLA in healthy donors. Profiling relied on immunoSEQ multiplex PCR, and the TCRdb table lists in-frame clones only, not all of them. This sample yields around 280,000 clones, of which roughly 90% are seen a single time; roughly 2.1% belongs to the top ten. The specimen was PBMCs. The receptors were gathered from a young woman in good health and CMV-seronegative. Each CDR3 is given with its conserved first and last residue. The D gene is left open where the match is weak. Only some rows state a clone size, as once, few, many or a class for expanded clones.

clone_size: .
v_call: TRBV7-6
j_call: TRBJ2-5
d_call: .
cdr3_aa: CASSLGGGFRRGETQYF
cdr3_nt: TGTGCCAGCAGTCTGGGTGGGGGCTTTCGCAGAGGAGAGACCCAGTACTTC

clone_size: .
v_call: TRBV9
j_call: TRBJ1-3
d_call: .
cdr3_aa: CASSDAGDSGNTIYF
cdr3_nt: TGTGCCAGCAGCGACGCAGGGGACTCTGGAAACACCATATATTTT

clone_size: .
v_call: TRBV6-5
j_call: TRBJ2-1
d_call: TRBD2
cdr3_aa: CASSLAGAFNEQFF
cdr3_nt: TGTGCCAGCAGTCTAGCGGGGGCCTTCAATGAGCAGTTCTTC

clone_size: .
v_call: TRBV2
j_call: TRBJ2-5
d_call: TRBD2
cdr3_aa: CASSSPGLASETQYF
cdr3_nt: TGTGCCAGCAGTTCTCCGGGACTAGCTAGCGAGACCCAGTACTTC

clone_size: .
v_call: TRBV19
j_call: TRBJ2-2
d_call: TRBD2
cdr3_aa: CASSPYGLRGGPNTGELFF
cdr3_nt: TGTGCCAGTAGTCCCTACGGGCTGCGGGGGGGACCGAACACCGGGGAGCTGTTTTTT

clone_size: .
v_call: TRBV6-1
j_call: TRBJ1-5
d_call: TRBD1
cdr3_aa: CASILQGAVGAQHF
cdr3_nt: TGTGCCAGCATCTTACAGGGGGCTGTTGGGGCCCAGCATTTT

clone_size: .
v_call: TRBV20-1
j_call: TRBJ1-2
d_call: .
cdr3_aa: CSASSGVGYTF
cdr3_nt: TGCAGTGCTAGTTCAGGGGTAGGCTACACCTTC

clone_size: .
v_call: TRBV19
j_call: TRBJ2-7
d_call: TRBD1
cdr3_aa: CASKHSPGQGAYEQYF
cdr3_nt: TGTGCCAGTAAACATTCTCCGGGACAGGGGGCCTACGAGCAGTACTTC

clone_size: .
v_call: TRBV7-9
j_call: TRBJ2-5
d_call: TRBD1
cdr3_aa: CASSARDSQETQYF
cdr3_nt: TGTGCCAGCAGCGCCCGGGACAGTCAAGAGACCCAGTACTTC

clone_size: .
v_call: TRBV29-1
j_call: TRBJ2-7
d_call: .
cdr3_aa: CSVVGPAGLEQYF
cdr3_nt: TGCAGCGTTGTTGGGCCAGCGGGCCTAGAGCAGTACTTC

clone_size: .
v_call: TRBV10-3
j_call: TRBJ2-7
d_call: .
cdr3_aa: CAIRETAYYEQYF
cdr3_nt: TGTGCCATCAGAGAGACAGCCTACTACGAGCAGTACTTC

clone_size: few
v_call: TRBV19
j_call: TRBJ1-3
d_call: .
cdr3_aa: CASRTGGQGNTIYF
cdr3_nt: TGTGCCAGTAGAACCGGGGGGCAAGGAAACACCATATATTTT

clone_size: .
v_call: TRBV7-7
j_call: TRBJ2-1
d_call: .
cdr3_aa: CASSFGRGPGNEQFF
cdr3_nt: TGTGCTAGCAGCTTTGGGCGGGGCCCAGGGAATGAGCAGTTCTTC

clone_size: .
v_call: TRBV19
j_call: TRBJ2-7
d_call: TRBD2
cdr3_aa: CASSPGLESYEQYF
cdr3_nt: TGTGCCAGTAGCCCGGGACTAGAGTCCTACGAGCAGTACTTC

clone_size: .
v_call: TRBV18
j_call: TRBJ1-1
d_call: TRBD1
cdr3_aa: CASSPPDRLEAFF
cdr3_nt: TGTGCCAGCTCACCACCGGACAGGCTTGAAGCTTTCTTT

clone_size: .
v_call: TRBV19
j_call: TRBJ1-6
d_call: .
cdr3_aa: CASSIEGGLGSPLHF
cdr3_nt: TGTGCCAGTAGTATTGAAGGGGGTCTGGGTTCACCCCTCCACTTT

clone_size: once
v_call: TRBV5-1
j_call: TRBJ2-1
d_call: TRBD1
cdr3_aa: CASSRDSGYNEQFF
cdr3_nt: TGCGCCAGCAGCCGGGACAGCGGCTACAATGAGCAGTTCTTC

clone_size: few
v_call: TRBV6-5
j_call: TRBJ1-2
d_call: TRBD1
cdr3_aa: CASSYAGDSVYGYTF
cdr3_nt: TGTGCCAGCAGTTACGCCGGGGACAGCGTCTATGGCTACACCTTC

clone_size: .
v_call: TRBV18
j_call: TRBJ2-1
d_call: TRBD2
cdr3_aa: CASSLTSGGYNEQFF
cdr3_nt: TGTGCCAGCTCACTGACTAGCGGGGGGTACAATGAGCAGTTCTTC

clone_size: .
v_call: TRBV11-3
j_call: TRBJ2-3
d_call: TRBD1
cdr3_aa: CASSLGQGTTDTQYF
cdr3_nt: TGTGCCAGCAGCTTAGGACAGGGGACGACAGATACGCAGTATTTT

clone_size: .
v_call: TRBV29-1
j_call: TRBJ1-4
d_call: TRBD1
cdr3_aa: CSVQKGQGSEKLFF
cdr3_nt: TGCAGCGTGCAAAAGGGACAGGGTAGCGAAAAACTGTTTTTT

clone_size: .
v_call: TRBV6-1
j_call: TRBJ2-1
d_call: .
cdr3_aa: CASSAPGNEQFF
cdr3_nt: TGTGCCAGCAGTGCCCCGGGGAATGAGCAGTTCTTC

clone_size: .
v_call: TRBV15
j_call: TRBJ1-2
d_call: .
cdr3_aa: CATSRDAGDGYTF
cdr3_nt: TGTGCCACCAGCAGAGATGCAGGGGATGGCTACACCTTC

clone_size: .
v_call: TRBV27
j_call: TRBJ2-7
d_call: TRBD2
cdr3_aa: CASILLAGACYEQYF
cdr3_nt: TGTGCCAGCATCCTACTAGCGGGGGCCTGCTACGAGCAGTACTTC

clone_size: .
v_call: TRBV4-1
j_call: TRBJ1-6
d_call: .
cdr3_aa: CASSHPTANSPLHF
cdr3_nt: TGCGCCAGCAGCCACCCGACAGCCAATTCCCCCCTCCACTTT

clone_size: .
v_call: TRBV6-5
j_call: TRBJ1-3
d_call: .
cdr3_aa: CASSYSRGFGNTIYF
cdr3_nt: TGTGCCAGCAGTTACTCGAGAGGCTTTGGAAACACCATATATTTT

clone_size: .
v_call: TRBV7-2
j_call: TRBJ1-2
d_call: .
cdr3_aa: CASSSVQDVSNYGYTF
cdr3_nt: TGTGCCAGCAGCTCCGTACAAGATGTCTCTAACTATGGCTACACCTTC

clone_size: .
v_call: TRBV10-3
j_call: TRBJ2-1
d_call: TRBD2
cdr3_aa: CASHYRDYGSSYNEQFF
cdr3_nt: TGTGCCAGCCATTACCGGGACTACGGAAGCTCCTACAATGAGCAGTTCTTC

clone_size: .
v_call: TRBV5-5
j_call: TRBJ1-2
d_call: .
cdr3_aa: CASSLDGLNYGYTF
cdr3_nt: TGTGCCAGCAGCTTGGACGGGTTGAACTATGGCTACACCTTC

clone_size: .
v_call: TRBV5-4
j_call: TRBJ1-1
d_call: .
cdr3_aa: CASSLTDSVNTEAFF
cdr3_nt: TGTGCCAGCAGCTTGACCGACAGCGTGAACACTGAAGCTTTCTTT

clone_size: .
v_call: TRBV6-1
j_call: TRBJ1-5
d_call: .
cdr3_aa: CASSEGQVQPQHF
cdr3_nt: TGTGCCAGCAGTGAAGGACAGGTTCAGCCCCAGCATTTT

clone_size: .
v_call: TRBV27
j_call: TRBJ2-7
d_call: .
cdr3_aa: CASSLSPLNEQYF
cdr3_nt: TGTGCCAGCAGTTTATCCCCCTTAAACGAGCAGTACTTC

clone_size: .
v_call: TRBV18
j_call: TRBJ2-1
d_call: TRBD2
cdr3_aa: CASSPRRLAGDYNEQFF
cdr3_nt: TGTGCCAGCTCACCCCGCCGGCTAGCGGGGGACTACAATGAGCAGTTCTTC

clone_size: .
v_call: TRBV9
j_call: TRBJ2-7
d_call: .
cdr3_aa: CASSVGQSTYEQYF
cdr3_nt: TGTGCCAGCAGCGTAGGGCAGTCGACCTACGAGCAGTACTTC

clone_size: .
v_call: TRBV10-3
j_call: TRBJ1-1
d_call: .
cdr3_aa: CAIRVGDTEAFF
cdr3_nt: TGTGCCATCAGGGTGGGCGACACTGAAGCTTTCTTT

clone_size: .
v_call: TRBV15
j_call: TRBJ2-2
d_call: TRBD2
cdr3_aa: CATSTPGLAGQNTGELFF
cdr3_nt: TGTGCCACCAGTACGCCGGGACTAGCGGGACAGAACACCGGGGAGCTGTTTTTT

clone_size: once
v_call: TRBV30
j_call: TRBJ1-5
d_call: .
cdr3_aa: CAWDTGTLSNQPQHF
cdr3_nt: TGTGCCTGGGATACCGGGACTCTAAGCAATCAGCCCCAGCATTTT

clone_size: .
v_call: TRBV5-1
j_call: TRBJ1-1
d_call: .
cdr3_aa: CASSLQGNTEAFF
cdr3_nt: TGCGCCAGCAGCCTTCAGGGGAACACTGAAGCTTTCTTT

clone_size: .
v_call: TRBV2
j_call: TRBJ2-5
d_call: .
cdr3_aa: CASSFRGETQYF
cdr3_nt: TGTGCCAGCAGTTTCAGGGGAGAGACCCAGTACTTC

clone_size: once
v_call: TRBV9
j_call: TRBJ2-7
d_call: TRBD2
cdr3_aa: CASSIAGGPASSYEQYF
cdr3_nt: TGTGCCAGCAGCATCGCGGGGGGGCCGGCCAGCTCCTACGAGCAGTACTTC

clone_size: .
v_call: TRBV7-8
j_call: TRBJ2-5
d_call: TRBD1
cdr3_aa: CASSLATGQETQYF
cdr3_nt: TGTGCCAGCAGCTTAGCGACAGGGCAAGAGACCCAGTACTTC

clone_size: .
v_call: TRBV9
j_call: TRBJ2-7
d_call: TRBD1
cdr3_aa: CASSVASAGGSPYEQYF
cdr3_nt: TGTGCCAGCAGCGTAGCTTCGGCAGGGGGCTCCCCCTACGAGCAGTACTTC

clone_size: once
v_call: TRBV27
j_call: TRBJ2-1
d_call: TRBD2
cdr3_aa: CASSSGGPTYNEQFF
cdr3_nt: TGTGCCAGCAGCAGCGGGGGGCCCACCTACAATGAGCAGTTCTTC

clone_size: .
v_call: TRBV6-4
j_call: TRBJ2-1
d_call: .
cdr3_aa: CASSVFSGTPNNEQFF
cdr3_nt: TGTGCCAGCAGTGTCTTCTCCGGGACACCAAACAATGAGCAGTTCTTC

clone_size: few
v_call: TRBV4-1
j_call: TRBJ2-7
d_call: .
cdr3_aa: CASSQDLGPYEQYF
cdr3_nt: TGCGCCAGCAGCCAAGACCTAGGCCCCTACGAGCAGTACTTC

clone_size: .
v_call: TRBV2
j_call: TRBJ1-2
d_call: .
cdr3_aa: CASPRARTNQKGYTF
cdr3_nt: TGTGCCAGCCCGAGGGCACGGACGAATCAAAAAGGCTACACCTTC

clone_size: .
v_call: TRBV29-1
j_call: TRBJ2-3
d_call: TRBD1
cdr3_aa: CSVENLRGQRPDTQYF
cdr3_nt: TGCAGCGTCGAAAACCTCCGGGGACAGAGACCAGATACGCAGTATTTT

clone_size: .
v_call: TRBV11-2
j_call: TRBJ1-1
d_call: .
cdr3_aa: CASSLDGGREAFF
cdr3_nt: TGTGCCAGCAGCTTAGATGGAGGTCGGGAAGCTTTCTTT

clone_size: .
v_call: TRBV9
j_call: TRBJ2-6
d_call: TRBD1
cdr3_aa: CASSAGTGLRTGANVLTF
cdr3_nt: TGTGCCAGCAGCGCCGGGACAGGGCTTAGGACCGGGGCCAACGTCCTGACTTTC